These T cell receptor beta chains were read from a single sample in a study of blood T cell repertoires in COVID-19. Using immunoSEQ multiplex PCR, the repertoire was profiled, and TCRdb retains in-frame clones only, with some absent. The sample has around 74,000 clones, about 88% seen once. The sequenced sample consisted of peripheral blood. All receptors derive from a woman at least 80 years old with active or convalescent COVID-19. CDR3s include the opening cysteine and the closing phenylalanine or tryptophan. Each record gives: clone size, J gene, V gene, D gene, CDR3 protein, CDR3 DNA. A D gene is named only where the DNA matches it firmly. Clone size is shown for a subset of rows, as once, few, many or a class of expanded clone.

>few|TRBJ2-5|TRBV30|TRBD2
CAWTRGGAGETQYF
TGTGCCTGGACTCGCGGGGGGGCCGGTGAGACCCAGTACTTC
>once|TRBJ2-6|TRBV25-1|TRBD1
CASSPGGQGSGANVLTF
TGTGCCAGCAGTCCCGGGGGACAGGGATCTGGGGCCAACGTCCTGACTTTC
>-|TRBJ1-6|TRBV9|-
CASSVEGTGSSPLHF
TGTGCCAGCAGCGTAGAGGGAACAGGGAGCTCACCCCTCCACTTT
>-|TRBJ1-2|TRBV6-6|TRBD1
CASSYSTGKYGYTF
TGTGCCAGCAGTTACTCGACAGGGAAGTATGGCTACACCTTC
>-|TRBJ1-5|TRBV7-9|-
CASSPGMGARQPQHF
TGTGCCAGCAGCCCAGGCATGGGGGCACGTCAGCCCCAGCATTTT
>-|TRBJ1-4|TRBV5-5|TRBD1
CASSLGGQEKLFF
TGTGCCAGCAGCTTGGGGGGACAGGAAAAACTGTTTTTT
>once|TRBJ1-5|TRBV3-1/TRBV3-2|-
CASSQDTGVNQPQHF
TGTGCCAGCAGCCAAGATACGGGGGTCAATCAGCCCCAGCATTTT
>-|TRBJ1-5|TRBV19|-
CASSIAGSGQPQHF
TGTGCCAGTAGTATAGCTGGATCGGGTCAGCCCCAGCATTTT
>-|TRBJ1-5|TRBV19|TRBD1
CASLRGGGNQPQHF
TGTGCCAGCCTAAGAGGGGGCGGCAATCAGCCCCAGCATTTT
>-|TRBJ2-2|TRBV27|-
CASSLVRGELFF
TGTGCCAGCAGTTTAGTCCGCGGGGAGCTGTTTTTT